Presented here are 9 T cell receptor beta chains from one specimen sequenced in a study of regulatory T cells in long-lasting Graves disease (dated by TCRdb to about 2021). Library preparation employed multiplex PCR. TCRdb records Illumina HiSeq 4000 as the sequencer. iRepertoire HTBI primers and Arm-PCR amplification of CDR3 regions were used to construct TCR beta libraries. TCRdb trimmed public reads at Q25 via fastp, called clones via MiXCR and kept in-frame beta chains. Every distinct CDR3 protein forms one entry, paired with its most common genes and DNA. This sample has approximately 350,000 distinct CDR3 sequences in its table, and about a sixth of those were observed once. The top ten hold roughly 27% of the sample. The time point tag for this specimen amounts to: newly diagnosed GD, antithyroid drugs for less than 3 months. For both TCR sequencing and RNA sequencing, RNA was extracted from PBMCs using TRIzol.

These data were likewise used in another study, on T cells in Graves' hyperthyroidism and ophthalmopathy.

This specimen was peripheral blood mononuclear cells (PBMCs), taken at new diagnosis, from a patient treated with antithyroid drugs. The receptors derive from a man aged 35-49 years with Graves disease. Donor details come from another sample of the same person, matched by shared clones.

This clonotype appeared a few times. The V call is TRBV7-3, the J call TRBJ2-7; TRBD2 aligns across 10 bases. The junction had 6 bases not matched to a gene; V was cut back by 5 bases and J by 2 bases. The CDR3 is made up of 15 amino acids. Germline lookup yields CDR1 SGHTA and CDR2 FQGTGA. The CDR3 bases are TGTGCCAGCAGCAACAGCGGGGGGGGTCCCTACGAGCAGTACTTC. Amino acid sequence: CASSNSGGGPYEQYF.

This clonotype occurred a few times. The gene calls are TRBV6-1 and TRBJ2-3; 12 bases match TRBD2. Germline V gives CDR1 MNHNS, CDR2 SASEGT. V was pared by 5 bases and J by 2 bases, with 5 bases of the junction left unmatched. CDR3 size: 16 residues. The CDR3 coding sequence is TGTGCCAGCAGTCTAGCGGGGGGGTCTTCCACAGATACGCAGTATTTT. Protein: CASSLAGGSSTDTQYF.

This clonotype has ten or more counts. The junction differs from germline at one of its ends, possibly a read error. This CDR3 is CASSLAGGPRAYEQYF. The DNA of the CDR3 is TGTGCCAGCAGCTTAGCGGGGGGCCCAAGGGCCTACGAGCAGTACTTC. The gene calls are TRBV12-3 or TRBV12-4 and TRBJ2-7; 10 bases are shared with TRBD2. The CDR3 is made up of 16 amino acids.

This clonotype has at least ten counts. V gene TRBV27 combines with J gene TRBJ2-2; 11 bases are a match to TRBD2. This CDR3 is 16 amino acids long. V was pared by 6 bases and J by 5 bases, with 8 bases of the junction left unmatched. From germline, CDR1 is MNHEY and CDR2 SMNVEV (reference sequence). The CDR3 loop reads CASSLTSGGFTGELFF. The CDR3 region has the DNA TGTGCCAGCAGCTTAACTAGCGGGGGATTTACCGGGGAGCTGTTTTTT.

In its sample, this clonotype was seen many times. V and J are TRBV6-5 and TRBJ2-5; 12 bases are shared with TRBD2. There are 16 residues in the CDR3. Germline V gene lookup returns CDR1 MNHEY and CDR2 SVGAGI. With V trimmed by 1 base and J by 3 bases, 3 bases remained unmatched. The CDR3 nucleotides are TGTGCCAGCAGTTACTTCAGACTAGCGGGGGAAGAGACCCAGTACTTC. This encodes CASSYFRLAGEETQYF.

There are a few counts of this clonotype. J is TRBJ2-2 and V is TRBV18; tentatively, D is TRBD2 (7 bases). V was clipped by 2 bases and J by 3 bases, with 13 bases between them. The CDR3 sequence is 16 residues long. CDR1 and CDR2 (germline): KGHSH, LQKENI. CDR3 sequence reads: CASSPSGGRDTGELFF. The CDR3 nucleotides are TGTGCCAGCTCACCATCCGGGGGGCGCGACACCGGGGAGCTGTTTTTT.

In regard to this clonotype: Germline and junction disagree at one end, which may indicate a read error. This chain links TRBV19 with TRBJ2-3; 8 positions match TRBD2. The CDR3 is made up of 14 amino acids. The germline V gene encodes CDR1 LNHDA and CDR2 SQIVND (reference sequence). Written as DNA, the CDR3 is TGTGCCAGTAGTCAGGGACTAGGCACAGGTACGCAGTATTTT. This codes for CASSQGLGTGTQYF. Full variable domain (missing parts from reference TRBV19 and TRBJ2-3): DGGITQSPKYLFRKEGQNVTLSCEQNLNHDAMYWYRQDPGQGLRLIYYSQIVNDFQKGDIAEGYSVSREKKESFPLTVTSAQKNPTAFYLCASSQGLGTGTQYFGPGTRLTVL.

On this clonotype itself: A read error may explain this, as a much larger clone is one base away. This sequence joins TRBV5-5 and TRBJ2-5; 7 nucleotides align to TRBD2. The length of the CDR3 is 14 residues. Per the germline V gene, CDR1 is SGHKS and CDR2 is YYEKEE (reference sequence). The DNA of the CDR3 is TGTACCAGCAGCTTGGGAGGGTTCCAAGAGACCCAGTACTTC. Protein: CTSSLGGFQETQYF. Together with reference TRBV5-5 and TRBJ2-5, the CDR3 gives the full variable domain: DAGVTQSPTHLIKTRGQQVTLRCSPISGHKSVSWYQQVLGQGPQFIFQYYEKEERGRGNFPDRFSARQFPNYSSELNVNALLLGDSALYLCTSSLGGFQETQYFGPGTRLLVL.

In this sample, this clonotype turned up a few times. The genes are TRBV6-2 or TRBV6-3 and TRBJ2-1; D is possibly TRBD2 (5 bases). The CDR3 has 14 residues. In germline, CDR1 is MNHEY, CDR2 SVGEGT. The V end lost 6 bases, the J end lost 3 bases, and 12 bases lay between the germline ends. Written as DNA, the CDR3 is TGTGCCAGCAGCCCGCGACGGGACTACAATGAGCAGTTCTTC. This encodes CASSPRRDYNEQFF.